This T cell receptor (beta chain) was documented in a study of identical twins. This clonotype was seen many times. What it binds is not known. Study outcomes and limitations: Where out-of-frame alpha sequences were twin-shared, they showed excess low generation probability. It was cross-sectional statistical analysis, not following the same donors, that the conclusions relied on.

TCRdb itself ran the 5' RACE reads through MiXCR, one entry per CDR3 protein. This table has 700,000 to 950,000 distinct CDR3 sequences, 9% to 15% appearing once. These data were likewise used in another study, on yellow fever vaccine responses in identical twins.

The sequence was collected from a woman aged 18-29 years in good health. The sequenced material came from PBMCs.

The CDR3 spells CASSQESWGRGTDTQYF. The CDR3 nucleotides are TGTGCCAGCAGCCAAGAATCCTGGGGTCGAGGCACAGATACGCAGTATTTT. This chain links TRBV3-1 with TRBJ2-3; D not resolved. Trimming removed 0 bases from V and 1 base from J, with 14 bases in between. Germline V gene data show CDR1 as LGHDT and CDR2 as YNNKEL (reference sequence). CDR3 length: 17 residues.